The 7 T cell receptor beta chains given below trace back to one sample, sequenced in a study of blood T cells in healthy people across ages. Then a second PCR, running about 6 to 12 cycles, was carried out with a sample-barcoded 5' primer and a J-beta primer mix. Via MiXCR, TCRdb re-called the 5' RACE reads, giving one row per CDR3 protein. Of 1.5 million to 2 million distinct CDR3 sequences in the sample, about 39% were seen once. Input material: blood. The receptors originated from a human donor in good health.

The gene calls are TRBV28 and TRBJ1-2, with a weak D call TRBD1 (5 bases). In germline, CDR1 is MDHEN, CDR2 SYDVKM. CDR3 size: 12 residues. Trimming cost V 11 bases and J 6 bases, with 16 bases left between them. The CDR3 DNA reads TGTGCCTCCCTGGGGCTATGGGATGGCTACACCTTC. This translates into CASLGLWDGYTF.

The chain recombines TRBV6-5 with TRBJ1-2; 9 bases fit TRBD1. CDR1 and CDR2 from the germline V gene are MNHEY and SVGAGI. The CDR3 extends over 17 amino acids. Unmatched junction bases numbered 13, after V lost 4 bases and J lost 4 bases. CDR3 DNA sequence: TGTGCCAGCAGTTGGGCGGTTTGGACAGGGGAAGGCTATGGCTACACCTTC. Translated, it gives CASSWAVWTGEGYGYTF.

The V gene is TRBV5-1, the J gene TRBJ2-6, with 8 bases aligning to TRBD1. Per the germline V gene, CDR1 is SGHRS and CDR2 is YFSETQ. This CDR3 has 17 residues. With V trimmed by 2 bases and J by 0 bases, 4 bases remained unmatched. CDR3 region: CASSFGTGVSGANVLTF. CDR3 in DNA: TGCGCCAGCAGCTTCGGGACAGGAGTCTCTGGGGCCAACGTCCTGACTTTC.

The chain has TRBV7-9 and TRBJ2-5, with D unclear. Germline CDR1 is SEHNR and CDR2 is FQNEAQ (reference sequence). The V gene lost 6 bases and the J gene lost 1 base, with 15 bases spanning the gap. CDR3 size: 15 residues. CDR3 loop: CASRRLNTGQETQYF. The CDR3 nucleotides read TGTGCCAGCAGGCGGTTGAACACGGGCCAAGAGACCCAGTACTTC.

The chain has TRBV7-2 and TRBJ1-6; D call uncertain. The germline gives CDR1 SGHTA, CDR2 FQGNSA. This CDR3 comprises 14 residues. Trimming stripped 3 bases from V and 7 bases from J, with 10 bases between. The CDR3 coding sequence is TGTGCCAGCAGCTTCGGACGGCCGAATTCACCCCTCCACTTT. This codes for CASSFGRPNSPLHF. Based on the CDR3 plus reference TRBV7-2 and TRBJ1-6, the full variable domain is GAGVSQSPSNKVTEKGKDVELRCDPISGHTALYWYRQSLGQGLEFLIYFQGNSAPDKSGLPSDRFSAERTGGSVSTLTIQRTQQEDSAVYLCASSFGRPNSPLHFGNGTRLTVT.

This clonotype occurred a few times. The chain recombines TRBV9 with TRBJ2-5; TRBD2 matches 8 bases. This CDR3 comprises 16 residues. In germline, CDR1 is SGDLS, CDR2 YYNGEE. V lost 3 bases and J lost 4; bases outside the gene matches: 11. The CDR3 region is CASSATSGGAPETQYF. CDR3 coding DNA: TGTGCCAGCAGCGCAACAAGCGGGGGAGCCCCAGAGACCCAGTACTTC.

The chain carries TRBV27 and TRBJ2-7, with D hard to call. Germline CDR1 is MNHEY and CDR2 is SMNVEV (reference sequence). V was shortened by 5 bases and J by 5 bases, with 16 bases between the two germline ends. The CDR3 sequence is 14 residues long. CDR3 sequence reads: CASSPRTFGDEQYF. The CDR3 DNA reads TGTGCCAGCAGTCCCCGAACTTTCGGAGACGAGCAGTACTTC.